Following are 28 T cell receptor beta chains from one sample sequenced in a study of cytomegalovirus exposure and HLA in healthy donors. The PCR ran on 60 Vbeta and 13 Jbeta primers. Clones were sequenced by immunoSEQ multiplex PCR, and TCRdb holds only the in-frame ones, with some missing. The sample consists of about 120,000 clones, about 68% of them appearing once. The sample comprised PBMCs. These receptors all come from a woman aged 40 to 55 in good health and CMV-seropositive.

The rearrangement links TRBV19 to TRBJ1-2; 9 bases map to TRBD1. V lost 6 bases and J lost 2; bases outside the gene matches: 4. The CDR3 totals 14 residues. CDR1 is LNHDA and CDR2 is SQIVND in the germline V gene (reference sequence). The CDR3, as DNA: TGTGCCAGTAGGCCGGGGACAGGGAACTATGGCTACACCTTC. Translation gives CASRPGTGNYGYTF.

Only a few counts were recorded for this clone. The chain combines TRBV4-2 with TRBJ1-3; D gene ambiguous. The CDR3 is made up of 14 amino acids. Germline V gives CDR1 LGHNA, CDR2 YNFKEQ. Trimming removed 0 bases at V and 4 bases at J, with 7 bases between. The CDR3 spells CASSQDNTGNTIYF. As DNA, the CDR3 is TGTGCCAGCAGCCAAGATAATACAGGAAACACCATATATTTT.

This sequence joins TRBV7-6 and TRBJ2-2, with D possibly being TRBD1 (6 bases). Germline CDR1 is SGHVS and CDR2 is FNYEAQ. The CDR3 runs 15 residues. Trimming removed 4 bases at V and 5 bases at J, with 14 bases between. The CDR3 spells CASSSYRVRTGELFF. DNA of the CDR3: TGTGCCAGCAGCTCCTACAGGGTACGGACCGGGGAGCTGTTTTTT.

This clone came up a few times. This chain joins TRBV27 and TRBJ2-7; 10 bases align to TRBD2. The V gene end was trimmed by 4 bases and the J gene end by 2 bases; junction bases not matched to a gene: 17. The CDR3 covers 19 residues. The germline V gene encodes CDR1 MNHEY and CDR2 SMNVEV (reference sequence). The CDR3 loop reads CASSYTGGPSGSPTYEQYF. In DNA form, the CDR3 reads TGTGCCAGCAGTTATACGGGGGGACCTAGCGGGAGTCCTACCTACGAGCAGTACTTC.

The CDR3 region is CASSLVVGSGRNKETQYF. In nucleotides, the CDR3 is TGTGCCAGCAGCTTGGTAGTAGGTAGCGGGAGAAATAAAGAGACCCAGTACTTC. The genes are TRBV5-6 and TRBJ2-5, with 9 bases that match TRBD2. Germline CDR1 and CDR2: SGHDT and YYEEEE. The V segment lost 0 bases and the J segment 3 bases; nucleotides outside the gene matches: 12. The CDR3 loop spans 18 amino acids.

The gene calls are TRBV18 and TRBJ1-4, with D possibly TRBD1 on 6 matching bases. Germline V gene lookup returns CDR1 KGHSH and CDR2 LQKENI. Between the trimmed V and J ends, which lost 5 bases and 5 bases, there was a span of 9 bases. The CDR3 covers 13 residues. The DNA for the CDR3 is TGTGCCAGCTCATCGGGACAAAATGAAAAACTGTTTTTT. Its translation is CASSSGQNEKLFF.

This clone was detected once. The chain has TRBV5-1 and TRBJ2-1; possibly TRBD2 for D (6 bases). The CDR3 spans 15 residues. Deletions cut 4 bases from V and 7 bases from J, with 18 bases between. Looked up from germline, CDR1 is SGHRS and CDR2 is YFSETQ. The CDR3 reads CASSLGVADMNEQFF. The CDR3 DNA follows: TGCGCCAGCAGCCTGGGGGTAGCGGATATGAATGAGCAGTTCTTC.

The chain uses TRBV5-4 and TRBJ1-1, with D possibly TRBD1 on 5 matching bases. This CDR3 is 12 amino acids long. In germline, CDR1 is SGHNT, CDR2 YYREEE (reference sequence). V was cut by 3 bases and J by 8 bases, with 11 bases left in between. This CDR3 reads CASSSSGKEAFF. DNA for the CDR3: TGTGCCAGCAGCTCATCAGGGAAAGAAGCTTTCTTT. The whole variable domain, remainder taken from reference TRBV5-4 and TRBJ1-1, is ETGVTQSPTHLIKTRGQQVTLRCSSQSGHNTVSWYQQALGQGPQFIFQYYREEENGRGNFPPRFSGLQFPNYSSELNVNALELDDSALYLCASSSSGKEAFFGQGTRLTVV.

This chain connects TRBV4-3 to TRBJ2-5; tentative D call: TRBD1 (6 bases). The CDR3 consists of 15 residues. The V and J ends lost 4 bases and 0 bases respectively, with 12 bases between them. Germline loops: CDR1 LGHNA, CDR2 YSLEER. This CDR3 is CASSLHRDNQETQYF. For the CDR3, the DNA is TGCGCCAGCAGCCTTCACCGGGACAACCAAGAGACCCAGTACTTC.

The chain links TRBV19 to TRBJ2-3, with D uncertain. Germline values: CDR1 LNHDA, CDR2 SQIVND (reference sequence). Trimming left V 5 bases short and J 0 bases short, with 6 bases between. This CDR3 is built from 13 residues. CDR3 loop: CASSAQSTDTQYF. The CDR3 region has the DNA TGTGCCAGTAGTGCACAGAGCACAGATACGCAGTATTTT.

In its sample, this clone was seen a few times. This chain uses TRBV7-9 with TRBJ2-1, with a weak D call TRBD1 (5 bases). V was shortened by 5 bases and J by 7 bases, with 9 bases between the two germline ends. The germline CDR1 and CDR2 sequences are SEHNR and FQNEAQ (reference sequence). The CDR3 sequence is 12 residues long. The CDR3: CASSQTVNEQFF. The CDR3 coding sequence is TGTGCCAGCAGCCAGACAGTAAATGAGCAGTTCTTC.

V gene TRBV11-2 combines with J gene TRBJ2-7, with D tentatively TRBD1 (5 bases). V dropped 4 bases and J dropped 4 bases, with 11 bases sitting between them. The CDR3 contains 13 residues. The germline V gene encodes CDR1 SGHAT and CDR2 FQNNGV. CDR3 DNA: TGTGCCAGCAGCTCAGGACAATCTTACGAGCAGTACTTC. This codes for CASSSGQSYEQYF.

V is TRBV6-5 and J is TRBJ2-7; D possibly corresponds to TRBD2 (5 bases). V was trimmed by 6 bases and J by 5 bases, leaving 14 bases between them. Germline CDR1 and CDR2: MNHEY and SVGAGI. The CDR3 extends over 13 amino acids. The CDR3 sequence is CASSRTAGDEQYF. The DNA of the CDR3 is TGTGCCAGCAGCAGGACCGCCGGGGACGAGCAGTACTTC.

As to this clone: Other DNA sequences within the sample encode an identical CDR3. The chain recombines TRBV7-2 with TRBJ1-1; D unclear. Germline V gene data show CDR1 as SGHTA and CDR2 as FQGNSA. V dropped 1 base and J dropped 5 bases, with 8 bases sitting between them. The CDR3 totals 13 residues. The chain's CDR3 is CASSLGRPTEAFF. CDR3 nucleotides: TGTGCCAGCAGCTTAGGTCGTCCTACTGAAGCTTTCTTT.

This chain links TRBV5-1 with TRBJ2-5, with 11 bases identical to TRBD2. The J segment lost 4 bases and the V segment lost 4 bases, leaving 6 bases of the junction unmatched. The CDR3 consists of 15 residues. Germline V lookup: CDR1 SGHRS, CDR2 YFSETQ. CDR3 protein: CASSGHSGRVETQYF. In DNA, the CDR3 is TGCGCCAGCAGCGGACATAGCGGGAGGGTAGAGACCCAGTACTTC.

This clone was seen once. The CDR3 sequence: CASSLEPGTYEQYF. CDR3 nucleotides: TGCGCCAGCAGCTTGGAGCCGGGTACCTACGAGCAGTACTTC. The V call is TRBV5-1, the J call TRBJ2-7; D is ambiguous. Germline-derived CDR1 and CDR2 are SGHRS and YFSETQ. The CDR3 runs to 14 residues. V lost 0 bases to trimming and J lost 2 bases, with 9 bases between them.

The V gene is TRBV7-2, the J gene TRBJ2-1; unclear D gene. The germline V gene encodes CDR1 SGHTA and CDR2 FQGNSA. The CDR3 totals 12 residues. V lost 0 bases, J lost 10 bases, and 7 bases lay in between. In DNA form, the CDR3 reads TGTGCCAGCAGCTTAGCGGTGGGCGAGCAGTTCTTC. Translated: CASSLAVGEQFF.

The V and J genes are TRBV5-1 and TRBJ2-5, with D tentatively TRBD2 (5 bases). The J call is doubtful: the DNA matches TRBJ2-7 better. The CDR3 contains 14 residues. From germline, CDR1 is SGHRS and CDR2 YFSETQ. The CDR3 DNA reads TGCGCCAGCAGCTTGGCCGGGATAACCTACGAGCAGTACTTC. Translating gives CASSLAGITYEQYF.

The chain recombines TRBV6-6 with TRBJ2-1; 13 nucleotides align to TRBD2. The CDR3 extends over 16 amino acids. Looked up from germline, CDR1 is MNHNY and CDR2 is SVGAGI (reference sequence). Trimming cost V 3 bases and J 6 bases; bases outside gene matches: 5. CDR3 residues: CASSYFTSGRANEQFF. CDR3 coding DNA: TGTGCCAGCAGTTATTTCACTAGCGGGAGGGCCAATGAGCAGTTCTTC.

The rearrangement uses TRBV28 and TRBJ1-1; perhaps TRBD1 as D (6 bases). CDR3 length: 16 amino acids. V gave up 3 bases and J gave up 5 bases, with 19 bases separating them. Germline CDR1 MDHEN, CDR2 SYDVKM. This CDR3 is CASSLSLLQGRTEAFF. The CDR3 region has the DNA TGTGCCAGCAGTTTGTCCCTTCTCCAGGGGAGAACTGAAGCTTTCTTT.

The J gene is TRBJ1-5, the V gene TRBV28; TRBD1 aligns across 8 bases. The germline V gene has CDR1 MDHEN and CDR2 SYDVKM. Trimming took 6 bases from V and 6 from J; bases not matched to a gene: 10. The CDR3 contains 15 residues. This CDR3 is CASSPLGTGTQPQHF. The CDR3 DNA reads as TGTGCCAGCAGCCCCCTCGGGACAGGAACTCAGCCCCAGCATTTT.

The gene calls are TRBV7-8 and TRBJ2-3; 7 bases match TRBD2. Germline loops: CDR1 SGHVS, CDR2 FQNEAQ. The CDR3 contains 17 residues. V shed 4 bases and J 0 bases; nucleotides not matched to a gene: 10. CDR3 residues: CASSSPREGGSTDTQYF. In DNA, the CDR3 is TGTGCCAGCAGCTCCCCCAGGGAGGGAGGGAGCACAGATACGCAGTATTTT.

This clone was found a few times. The chain joins TRBV5-4 to TRBJ2-1; TRBD2 matches at 8 bases. Looked up from germline, CDR1 is SGHNT and CDR2 is YYREEE (reference sequence). J was trimmed by 4 bases and V by 0 bases; bases with no gene match: 3. The CDR3 runs 15 residues. Here the CDR3 DNA reads TGTGCCAGCAGCTTGGGGACGGGAGGGTACAATGAGCAGTTCTTC. Translating gives CASSLGTGGYNEQFF.

This clone has a handful of counts. CDR3 sequence reads: CASSTSQGITDTQYF. CDR3 in DNA: TGTGCCAGCAGCACCTCTCAGGGTATAACAGATACGCAGTATTTT. J is TRBJ2-3 and V is TRBV9, with D possibly matching TRBD1 (5 bases). The CDR3 contains 15 residues. From germline, CDR1 is SGDLS and CDR2 YYNGEE. The V end was cut by 4 bases, the J end by 3 bases, with 15 bases between.

In this sample, this clone turned up a few times. The rearrangement links TRBV10-3 to TRBJ1-1, with D perhaps matching TRBD1 (5 bases). This CDR3 is 13 amino acids long. Germline CDR1 is ENHRY and CDR2 is SYGVKD. Trimming removed 6 bases at V and 4 bases at J, with 12 bases between. The CDR3 nucleotides are TGTGCCATCAGGGCGGGGGGGAGCACTGAAGCTTTCTTT. This encodes CAIRAGGSTEAFF.

The chain recombines TRBV9 with TRBJ2-7, with D perhaps TRBD1 (5 bases). Germline V gives CDR1 SGDLS, CDR2 YYNGEE. This CDR3 spans 14 amino acids. V shed 0 bases and J shed 0 bases, with 7 bases lying between them. CDR3 DNA: TGTGCCAGCAGCGTAGGGACAACCTCCTACGAGCAGTACTTC. It is translated as CASSVGTTSYEQYF.

This clone occurred once. J is TRBJ1-5 and V is TRBV6-5, with TRBD1 as a possible D gene (5 bases). Germline lookup yields CDR1 MNHEY and CDR2 SVGAGI. The CDR3 contains 15 residues. V lost 6 bases to trimming and J lost 1 base, with 13 bases between them. The CDR3 protein is CASSPDRISNQPQHF. DNA of the CDR3: TGTGCCAGCAGCCCCGACAGAATCAGCAATCAGCCCCAGCATTTT.

The chain is built from TRBV7-6 and TRBJ2-1; D unclear. V lost 7 bases and J 3 bases, leaving 10 bases between the germline ends. Germline V gene data show CDR1 as SGHVS and CDR2 as FNYEAQ. This CDR3 has 13 amino acids. The CDR3 loop reads CASTLGHYNEQFF. CDR3 sequence (DNA): TGTGCCAGCACCCTAGGCCACTACAATGAGCAGTTCTTC.